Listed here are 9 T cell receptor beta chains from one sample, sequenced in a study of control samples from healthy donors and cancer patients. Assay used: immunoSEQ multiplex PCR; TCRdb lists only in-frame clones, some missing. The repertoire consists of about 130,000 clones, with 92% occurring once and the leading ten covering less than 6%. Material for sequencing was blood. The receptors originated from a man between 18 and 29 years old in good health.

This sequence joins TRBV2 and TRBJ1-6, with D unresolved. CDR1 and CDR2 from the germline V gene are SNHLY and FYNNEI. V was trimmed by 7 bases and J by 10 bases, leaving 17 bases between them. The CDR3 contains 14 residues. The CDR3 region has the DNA TGTGCCAGCATCATTCCACAATTTGGGTCACCCCTCCACTTT. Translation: CASIIPQFGSPLHF.

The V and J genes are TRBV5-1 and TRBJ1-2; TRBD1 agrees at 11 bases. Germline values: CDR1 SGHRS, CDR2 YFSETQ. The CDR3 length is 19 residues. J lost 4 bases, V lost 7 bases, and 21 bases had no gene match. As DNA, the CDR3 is TGCGCCAGCTCGCAAGGCCCATTCGGACAGGGGGCTCGTACCTATGGCTACACCTTC. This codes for CASSQGPFGQGARTYGYTF. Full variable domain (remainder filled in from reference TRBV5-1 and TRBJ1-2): KAGVTQTPRYLIKTRGQQVTLSCSPISGHRSVSWYQQTPGQGLQFLFEYFSETQRNKGNFPGRFSGRQFSNSRSEMNVSTLELGDSALYLCASSQGPFGQGARTYGYTFGSGTRLTVV.

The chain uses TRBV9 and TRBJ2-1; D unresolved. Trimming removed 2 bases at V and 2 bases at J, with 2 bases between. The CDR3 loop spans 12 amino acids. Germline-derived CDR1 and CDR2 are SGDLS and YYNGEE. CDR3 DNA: TGTGCCAGCAGCGTGACCTACAATGAGCAGTTCTTC. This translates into CASSVTYNEQFF.

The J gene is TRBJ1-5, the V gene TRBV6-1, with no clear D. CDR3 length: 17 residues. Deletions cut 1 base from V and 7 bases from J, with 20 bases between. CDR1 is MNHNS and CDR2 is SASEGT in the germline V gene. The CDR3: CASSEVLSTAYGQPQHF. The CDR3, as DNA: TGTGCCAGCAGTGAAGTATTGAGTACGGCCTACGGCCAGCCCCAGCATTTT.

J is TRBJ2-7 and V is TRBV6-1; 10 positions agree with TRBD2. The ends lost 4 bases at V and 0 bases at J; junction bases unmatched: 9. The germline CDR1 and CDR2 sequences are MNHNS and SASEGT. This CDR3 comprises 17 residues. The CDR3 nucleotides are TGTGCCAGCAGTGCCTCCACTAGCGGGGTTTTCTCCTACGAGCAGTACTTC. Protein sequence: CASSASTSGVFSYEQYF.

The CDR3 protein is CARPARGAKNIQYF. The CDR3 DNA is TGTGCCAGGCCCGCTAGGGGGGCCAAAAACATTCAGTACTTC. V and J are TRBV27 and TRBJ2-4; D possibly corresponds to TRBD1 (6 bases). CDR1 MNHEY and CDR2 SMNVEV come from the germline V gene (reference sequence). V lost 9 bases, J lost 1 base, and 13 bases lay in between. This CDR3 has 14 residues.

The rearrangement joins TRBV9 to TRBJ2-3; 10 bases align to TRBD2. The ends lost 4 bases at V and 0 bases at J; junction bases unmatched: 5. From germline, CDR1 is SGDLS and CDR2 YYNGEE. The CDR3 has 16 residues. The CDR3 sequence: CASSPPSGGSTDTQYF. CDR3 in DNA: TGTGCCAGCAGCCCCCCTAGCGGGGGTAGCACAGATACGCAGTATTTT.

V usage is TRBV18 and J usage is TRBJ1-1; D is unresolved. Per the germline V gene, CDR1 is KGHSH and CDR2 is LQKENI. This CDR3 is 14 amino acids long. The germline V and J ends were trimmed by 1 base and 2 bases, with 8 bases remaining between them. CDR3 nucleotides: TGTGCCAGCTCACCACTGGGCCCTAACACTGAAGCTTTCTTT. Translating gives CASSPLGPNTEAFF.

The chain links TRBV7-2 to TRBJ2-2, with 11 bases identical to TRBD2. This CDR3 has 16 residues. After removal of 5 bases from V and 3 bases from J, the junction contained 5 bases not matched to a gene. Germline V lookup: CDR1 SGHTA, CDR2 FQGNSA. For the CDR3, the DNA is TGTGCCAGCAGCGCGACTAGCGGGGTGTACACCGGGGAGCTGTTTTTT. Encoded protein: CASSATSGVYTGELFF.